The clone carrying this T cell receptor beta chain has a count of ten or more. The V end was cut by 8 bases, the J end by 4 bases, with 17 bases between. The length of the CDR3 is 14 residues. The data are from a study of Graves' ophthalmopathy and Graves' hyperthyroidism. Using RNA transcripts, the TCR beta CDR3 regions were amplified. RT-PCR was first run with HTBI primers, then multiplex PCR in a second round. Via MiXCR, TCRdb re-called the multiplex PCR reads, giving one row per CDR3 protein. The repertoire consists of around 590,000 distinct CDR3 sequences, with approximately 35% occurring once and the leading ten covering over 3.5%.

The specimen sequenced was peripheral blood or thyroid tissue (not recorded which). The rearrangement links TRBV12-3 or TRBV12-4 to TRBJ1-2; a possible D gene is TRBD1 (5 bases). The TCR originated in an adult man with Graves' hyperthyroidism. The CDR3 DNA is TGTGCCAGCCGGACTGCACGAGGGGCCTATGGCTACACCTTC. Its protein product is CASRTARGAYGYTF.